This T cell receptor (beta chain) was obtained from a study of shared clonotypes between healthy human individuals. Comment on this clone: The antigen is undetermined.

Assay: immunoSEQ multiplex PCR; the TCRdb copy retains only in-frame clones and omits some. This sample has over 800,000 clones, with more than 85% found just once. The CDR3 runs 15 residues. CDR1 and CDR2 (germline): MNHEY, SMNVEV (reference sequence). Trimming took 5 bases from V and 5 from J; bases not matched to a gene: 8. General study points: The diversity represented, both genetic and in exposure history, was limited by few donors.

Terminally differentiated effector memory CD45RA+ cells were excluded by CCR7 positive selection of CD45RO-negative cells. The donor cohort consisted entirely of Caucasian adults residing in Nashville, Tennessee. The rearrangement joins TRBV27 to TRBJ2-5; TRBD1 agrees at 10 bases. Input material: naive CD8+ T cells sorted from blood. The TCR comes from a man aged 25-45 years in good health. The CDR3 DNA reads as TGTGCCAGCAGTAACCGGGACAGGGGAGGGGAGACCCAGTACTTC. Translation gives CASSNRDRGGETQYF.